This T cell receptor beta chain emerged from a study of T cells after yellow fever vaccination. Study at large: SMART-Seq v4 Ultra Low Input prepared the low-cell-number fractions.

From germline, CDR1 is MNHEY and CDR2 SVGAGI. With V trimmed by 1 base and J by 6 bases, 6 bases remained unmatched. CDR3 size: 16 residues. Study results and caveats: A secondary response was less intense yet reached its peak sooner, at day 5 versus 15. Detected again after the booster were most primary-vaccination clones, at 96% CD4 and 88% CD8. A small proportion of clonotypes was detected in both the CD4 and CD8 compartments.

MiXCR, applied by TCRdb to the 5' RACE reads, yields one record per CDR3 protein. This table has 200,000 to 250,000 distinct CDR3 sequences, about 3% appearing once. This clonotype was found many times. Its antigen is still unknown. The chain combines TRBV6-5 with TRBJ2-2, with 9 bases aligning to TRBD1. Source: CD4+ T cells sorted from PBMCs, taken 10 days after the yellow fever booster vaccination. This receptor was identified in a young man who received the YFV17D yellow fever vaccine. The CDR3 nucleotides read TGTGCCAGCAGTTACTTCGGGACAGGGAAGGCCGGGGAGCTGTTTTTT. It is translated as CASSYFGTGKAGELFF.